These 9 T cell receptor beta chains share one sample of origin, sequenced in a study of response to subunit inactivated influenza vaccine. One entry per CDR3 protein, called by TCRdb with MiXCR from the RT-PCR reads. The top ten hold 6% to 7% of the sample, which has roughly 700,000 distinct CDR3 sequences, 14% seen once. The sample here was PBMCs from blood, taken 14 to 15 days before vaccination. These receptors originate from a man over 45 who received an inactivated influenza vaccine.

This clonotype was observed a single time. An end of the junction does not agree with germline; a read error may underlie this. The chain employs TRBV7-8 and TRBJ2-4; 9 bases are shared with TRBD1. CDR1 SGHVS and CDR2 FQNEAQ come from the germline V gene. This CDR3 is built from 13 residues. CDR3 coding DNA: TGTGCCAGCAGCTCGAGCCTACAGGGGGCCTCAAGCTTC. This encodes CASSSSLQGASSF.

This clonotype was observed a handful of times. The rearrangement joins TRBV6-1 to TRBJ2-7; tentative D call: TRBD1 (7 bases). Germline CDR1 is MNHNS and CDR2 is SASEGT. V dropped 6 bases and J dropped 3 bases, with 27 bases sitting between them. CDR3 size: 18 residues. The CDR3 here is CASRGQVALAAELYEQYF. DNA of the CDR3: TGTGCCAGCAGAGGACAGGTAGCCTTAGCGGCAGAACTCTACGAGCAGTACTTC.

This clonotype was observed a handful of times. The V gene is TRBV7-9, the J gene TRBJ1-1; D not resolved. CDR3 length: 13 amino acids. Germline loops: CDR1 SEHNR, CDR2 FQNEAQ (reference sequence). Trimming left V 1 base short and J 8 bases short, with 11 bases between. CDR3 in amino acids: CASSLVREEEAFF. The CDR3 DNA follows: TGTGCCAGCAGCTTAGTACGAGAGGAGGAAGCTTTCTTT. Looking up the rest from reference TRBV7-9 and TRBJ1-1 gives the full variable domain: DTGVSQNPRHKITKRGQNVTFRCDPISEHNRLYWYRQTLGQGPEFLTYFQNEAQLEKSRLLSDRFSAERPKGSFSTLEIQRTEQGDSAMYLCASSLVREEEAFFGQGTRLTVV.

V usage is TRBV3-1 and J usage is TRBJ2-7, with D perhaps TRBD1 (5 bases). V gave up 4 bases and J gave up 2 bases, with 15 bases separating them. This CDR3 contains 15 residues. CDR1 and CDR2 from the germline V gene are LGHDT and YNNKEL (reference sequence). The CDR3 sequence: CASSPSAGIAYEQYF. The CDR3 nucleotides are TGTGCCAGCAGCCCCTCGGCAGGGATAGCCTACGAGCAGTACTTC.

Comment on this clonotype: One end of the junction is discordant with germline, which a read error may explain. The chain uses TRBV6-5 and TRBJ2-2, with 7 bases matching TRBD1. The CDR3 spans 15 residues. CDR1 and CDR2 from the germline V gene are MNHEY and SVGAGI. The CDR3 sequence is CAISYATGDTGELFF. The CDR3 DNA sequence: TGTGCCATCAGTTACGCCACAGGGGACACCGGGGAGCTGTTTTTT.

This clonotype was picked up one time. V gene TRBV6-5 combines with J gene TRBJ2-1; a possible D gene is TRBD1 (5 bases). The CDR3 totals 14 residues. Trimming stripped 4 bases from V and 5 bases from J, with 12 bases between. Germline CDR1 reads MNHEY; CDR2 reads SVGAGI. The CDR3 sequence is CASSLHRINNEQFF. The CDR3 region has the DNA TGTGCCAGCAGTTTACACAGGATAAACAATGAGCAGTTCTTC.

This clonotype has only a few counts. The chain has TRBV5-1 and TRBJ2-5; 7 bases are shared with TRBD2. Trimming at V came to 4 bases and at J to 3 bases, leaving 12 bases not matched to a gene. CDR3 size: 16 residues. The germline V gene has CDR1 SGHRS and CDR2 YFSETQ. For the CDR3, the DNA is TGCGCCAGCAGCGAAGATGGGAGGCTAGCGGAAGAGACCCAGTACTTC. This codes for CASSEDGRLAEETQYF. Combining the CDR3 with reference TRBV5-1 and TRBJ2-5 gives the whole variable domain KAGVTQTPRYLIKTRGQQVTLSCSPISGHRSVSWYQQTPGQGLQFLFEYFSETQRNKGNFPGRFSGRQFSNSRSEMNVSTLELGDSALYLCASSEDGRLAEETQYFGPGTRLLVL.

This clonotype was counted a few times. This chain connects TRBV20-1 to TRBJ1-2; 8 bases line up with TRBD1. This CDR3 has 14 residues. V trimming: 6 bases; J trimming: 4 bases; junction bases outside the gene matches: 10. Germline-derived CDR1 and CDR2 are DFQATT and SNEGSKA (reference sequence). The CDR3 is CSAPSGQGPYGYTF. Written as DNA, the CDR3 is TGCAGTGCGCCTTCAGGACAGGGCCCCTATGGCTACACCTTC.

This CDR3 reads CASSPEAGGRHEQFF. CDR3 bases: TGTGCCAGCAGCCCCGAAGCGGGAGGGCGTCATGAGCAGTTCTTC. This sequence joins TRBV7-9 and TRBJ2-1, with 10 positions matching TRBD2. There are 15 residues in the CDR3. After removal of 5 bases from V and 8 bases from J, the junction contained 9 bases not matched to a gene. CDR1 and CDR2 from the germline V gene are SEHNR and FQNEAQ (reference sequence).